A selection of T cell receptor beta chains follows, all from one sample in a study of T cell responses to AZD1222 COVID-19 vaccine. The repertoire was sequenced with immunoSEQ multiplex PCR; TCRdb's copy has only in-frame clones and lacks some. The table includes approximately 130,000 clones, 80% to 90% detected once. The source was peripheral blood, collected 28 days after the second AZD1222 dose. Receptors originate from an adult who received the AZD1222 COVID-19 vaccine. Both conserved end residues are part of each CDR3. A D gene is named only where the DNA matches it firmly. Some rows mark clone size as missing; the rest say once, few, many or name a class of expanded clone.

V gene	clone size	J gene	D gene	CDR3 protein	CDR3 DNA
TRBV5-1	.	TRBJ2-2	.	CASLSGGGPGELFF	TGCGCCAGCCTAAGTGGAGGGGGTCCCGGGGAGCTGTTTTTT
TRBV5-6	.	TRBJ2-2	.	CASSYSVGHGNTGELFF	TGTGCCAGCAGCTATAGTGTGGGCCACGGAAACACCGGGGAGCTGTTTTTT
TRBV7-9	.	TRBJ2-5	.	CASSVPGLGGETQYF	TGTGCCAGCAGCGTACCGGGACTAGGGGGCGAGACCCAGTACTTC
TRBV7-9	.	TRBJ2-1	TRBD2	CASSLLTALLAGGRNEQFF	TGTGCCAGCAGCTTATTAACAGCTCTTCTAGCGGGGGGGCGGAATGAGCAGTTCTTC
TRBV9	.	TRBJ2-5	TRBD1	CASSTSPGTGETQYF	TGTGCCAGCAGCACGAGCCCAGGGACAGGAGAGACCCAGTACTTC
TRBV19	.	TRBJ2-7	TRBD2	CASSIESGSRLEQYF	TGTGCCAGTAGTATAGAAAGCGGGAGCCGTCTCGAGCAGTACTTC
TRBV30	.	TRBJ2-3	TRBD1	CAWIGQEEYF	TGTGCCTGGATAGGACAGGAAGAGTATTTT
TRBV6-5	.	TRBJ2-3	.	CASSYFQSADTQYF	TGTGCCAGCAGTTACTTCCAATCCGCAGATACGCAGTATTTT
TRBV7-2	.	TRBJ2-7	.	CASSFGGLFEQYF	TGTGCCAGCAGCTTTGGAGGGCTGTTCGAGCAGTACTTC
TRBV5-3	once	TRBJ1-1	.	CANHVRTGGRNTEAFF	TGTGCCAATCACGTCAGGACGGGGGGTAGGAACACTGAAGCTTTCTTT
TRBV15	once	TRBJ1-2	TRBD1	CATSGQGYGYTF	TGTGCCACCAGCGGACAGGGTTATGGCTACACCTTC
TRBV11-2	.	TRBJ2-3	TRBD2	CASSWTGTSGGSTDTQYF	TGTGCCAGCAGCTGGACCGGGACTAGCGGGGGAAGCACAGATACGCAGTATTTT
TRBV29-1	.	TRBJ2-1	TRBD2	CSVSPAGVGEQFF	TGCAGCGTGTCCCCTGCGGGAGTGGGCGAGCAGTTCTTC
TRBV30	.	TRBJ1-2	.	CAWSARTYGYTF	TGTGCCTGGAGTGCCCGGACCTATGGCTACACCTTC
TRBV6-6	.	TRBJ1-2	TRBD1	CASSPPGQGARNYGYTF	TGTGCCAGCAGTCCTCCGGGACAGGGGGCGCGTAACTATGGCTACACCTTC
TRBV19	.	TRBJ1-5	TRBD1	CASRHGTGTFYSNQPQHF	TGTGCCAGTAGACACGGGACAGGTACTTTCTATAGCAATCAGCCCCAGCATTTT
TRBV10-1	.	TRBJ2-1	.	CASSQGGSYNEQFF	TGCGCCAGCAGTCAGGGGGGCTCCTACAATGAGCAGTTCTTC
TRBV6-5	few	TRBJ1-1	.	CASSFAEGITEAFF	TGTGCCAGCAGTTTTGCCGAGGGTATCACTGAAGCTTTCTTT
TRBV3-1/TRBV3-2	.	TRBJ1-3	.	CASSLQSPGNTIYF	TGTGCCAGCAGCCTTCAAAGCCCTGGAAACACCATATATTTT
TRBV7-6	.	TRBJ2-2	TRBD2	CASSLSAAGGPGELFF	TGTGCCAGCAGCCTCTCGGCAGCGGGAGGGCCGGGGGAGCTGTTTTTT
TRBV5-1	.	TRBJ2-6	.	CASSSEGSGANVLTF	TGCGCCAGCAGCTCCGAGGGGTCTGGGGCCAACGTCCTGACTTTC
TRBV6-5	.	TRBJ1-5	TRBD1	CASSTRDRVNQPQHF	TGTGCCAGCAGTACCCGTGACAGGGTCAATCAGCCCCAGCATTTT